The T cell receptor (beta chain) described here comes from a study of T-cell reconstitution after alpha-beta-depleted transplantation in children. Using unique molecular identifiers, the investigators prepared the TCRbeta library. TCRdb reanalysed the PCR reads using MiXCR and keeps one entry per CDR3 protein. The sample lists approximately 210,000 distinct CDR3 sequences, 14% to 15% occurring once. This clonotype showed up many times. The receptor was isolated from a human donor who donated a stem cell graft to a child with acute lymphoblastic leukemia. The sequences come from PBMCs from the stem cell graft donor, collected from the stem cell graft.

Here the CDR3 DNA reads TGCAGTGCTTTCATCCCTAGCGGAACCTACAATGAGCAGTTCTTC. Its translation: CSAFIPSGTYNEQFF. V is TRBV20-1 and J is TRBJ2-1, with 7 bases identical to TRBD2. V was clipped by 5 bases and J by 2 bases; unmatched bases: 9. CDR1 is DFQATT and CDR2 is SNEGSKA in the germline V gene (reference sequence). CDR3 size: 15 residues.